This T cell receptor (beta chain) was captured by sequencing in a study of STAT5B mutations in CD4+ large granular lymphocyte leukemia (dated by TCRdb to the early 2020s). With regard to the full study: Among healthy controls, the CDR3 'QG' motif was associated with a particular HLA allele. The study compared the TCRbeta repertoires of patients with CD4+ T-cell large granular lymphocyte leukemia against those of healthy blood donors. Flow cytometry performed on FACSCanto II or FACSVerse showed that the purified fractions had more than 95% purity among lymphocytes.

Results and caveats for the whole study, not just this receptor: The data were not HLA-matched, and the relatively small sample size could explain the higher clonality seen in CD4+ compared with CD8+ T-LGLL. Main leukemic clonotypes were private to each patient, although roughly 25% of the main leukemic clonotypes were found at low frequency in the non-leukemic repertoires of other patients. TRBV06-family usage was enriched among the top patient clones (8/27) compared with healthy controls (2/35). Greater clonality appeared to be present in CD4-sorted patient repertoires than in healthy CD4+ repertoires, and the difference was retained after the putative leukemic clones were removed.

TCRbeta rearrangements were sequenced from genomic DNA using the immunoSEQ assay at survey resolution. Per the source publication's procedure: In the TCR sequencing data, the lowest productive clonotype frequency that could be detected was 2.59 x 10-5. Only productive TCRbeta rearrangements, meaning sequences that were complete and in-frame, were kept for the analyses. Simpson clonality, calculated in the immunoSEQ Analyzer version 3.0, was used as the measure of sample clonality. Clones were categorized by frequency as very rare, small, medium, large (1-20%) or hyperexpanded (>20%). Generation probabilities were estimated with OLGA 1.2.3, V-gene circos plots were made with VDJtools, specificities were searched in VDJdb, and CDR3 motifs were identified with GLIPH. TCRdb re-hosts the immuneACCESS table, in-frame sequences only. Its copies lack some clones; in the studies checked, an unresolved V gene accounts for under half of them, and the cause for the rest is not known. V, J and clone size reflect that table, while D and trimming were determined from the DNA. This sample is represented by fewer than 40,000 clones; around 80% of them were singletons. The ten largest clonotypes hold around 7% of the sample.

Healthy controls were fewer than 40 blood donors whose buffy coats came from the Finnish Red Cross blood service. All TCR-sequenced material derived from peripheral blood: patient blood samples and healthy donor buffy coats. Peripheral blood mononuclear cells were isolated by Ficoll-Hypaque gradient centrifugation. For the healthy controls, CD4+ cells were obtained from buffy coats by magnetic purification. Genomic DNA was extracted with the Gentra Puregene Cell and Tissue kit and quantified on a Qubit 2.0 fluorometer. Notes on this clone: What antigen it recognizes has not been identified. No base-level quality is on record; no much larger clone is a single base apart.

The germline V gene encodes CDR1 LNHDA and CDR2 SQIVND (reference sequence). Counted from cysteine to phenylalanine, this CDR3 has 15 amino acids. CDR3 DNA is the only sequence kept; it has 45 bases, read in frame from the first base. V is reduced by 2 bases and J by 5 bases, leaving a spacing of 15 bases between them. Rearrangement joined TRBV19 to TRBJ2-5, with no D gene named confidently. The specimen was CD4+ T cells from blood buffy coats. This TCR was sampled from a human donor in good health. The CDR3: CASSIRYSSEETQYF. The DNA reads TGTGCCAGTAGTATAAGGTACAGCTCGGAGGAGACCCAGTACTTC.